Listed below are T cell receptor beta chains from one sample, sequenced in a study of blood T cell repertoires in COVID-19. The table came from immunoSEQ multiplex PCR; TCRdb's copy has only in-frame clones and leaves some out. The repertoire holds about 360,000 clones, with 75% to 90% as singletons. The sample was peripheral blood. The receptor source for this set is a woman aged 60 to 75 with COVID-19, enrolled during active disease. The CDR3 runs from the conserved cysteine through the conserved F or W. The D gene is left open where the match is weak. Clone size appears in some rows only: once, few, many, or a class for an expanded clone.

TRBJ1-6	TRBV27	.	TRBD1	CASSLSSGGQGYSPLHF	TGTGCCAGCAGTTTATCGTCGGGGGGACAGGGGTATTCACCCCTCCACTTT
TRBJ1-6	TRBV7-2	.	TRBD1	CASRTGSSYNSPLHF	TGTGCCAGCCGGACAGGGAGCTCCTATAATTCACCCCTCCACTTT
TRBJ1-3	TRBV3-1/TRBV3-2	.	.	CASRRSRNSGNTIYF	TGTGCCAGCAGACGGTCTAGGAACTCTGGAAACACCATATATTTT
TRBJ2-1	TRBV3-1/TRBV3-2	.	TRBD2	CASSQRTSPYNEQFF	TGTGCCAGCAGCCAAAGGACTAGCCCGTACAATGAGCAGTTCTTC
TRBJ1-1	TRBV14	.	.	CASSERERLGKMNTEAFF	TGTGCCAGCAGCGAAAGGGAGCGGCTGGGGAAGATGAACACTGAAGCTTTCTTT
TRBJ2-7	TRBV9	.	TRBD2	CASSVDFGGIYEQYF	TGTGCCAGCAGCGTAGACTTCGGGGGGATCTACGAGCAGTACTTC
TRBJ2-3	TRBV29-1	few	TRBD1	CSVRPRTGGMPDTQYF	TGCAGCGTACGCCCCCGGACAGGGGGTATGCCAGATACGCAGTATTTT
TRBJ2-7	TRBV7-9	.	TRBD1	CASSPDRGGIYEQYF	TGTGCCAGCAGCCCAGACAGGGGAGGAATCTACGAGCAGTACTTC
TRBJ1-5	TRBV7-8	.	.	CASSLDWGVSNQPQHF	TGTGCCAGCAGCTTAGATTGGGGGGTAAGCAATCAGCCCCAGCATTTT
TRBJ1-2	TRBV4-1	.	TRBD1	CASSQEPRDSIRYTF	TGCGCCAGCAGCCAAGAGCCCCGGGACAGTATTCGCTACACCTTC
TRBJ2-7	TRBV6-6	.	.	CASSSNYEQYF	TGTGCCAGCAGTTCAAACTACGAGCAGTACTTC
TRBJ1-2	TRBV19	.	TRBD1	CASSTGQGTGGYTF	TGTGCCAGTAGTACAGGACAGGGAACGGGTGGCTACACCTTC
TRBJ2-2	TRBV27	.	TRBD1	CASSTRGPTGELFF	TGTGCCAGCAGTACCAGGGGGCCCACCGGGGAGCTGTTTTTT
TRBJ2-3	TRBV27	.	.	CASSLRDTSTDTQYF	TGTGCCAGCAGTTTACGGGATACTAGCACAGATACGCAGTATTTT
TRBJ2-7	TRBV7-2	.	TRBD2	CASSLAVGGAHEQYF	TGTGCCAGCAGCTTAGCTGTCGGGGGGGCCCACGAGCAGTACTTC
TRBJ1-2	TRBV6-5	once	TRBD1	CASSSDRAWYGYTF	TGTGCCAGCAGTTCCGACAGGGCATGGTATGGCTACACCTTC
TRBJ1-1	TRBV7-9	once	.	CASTLLPAGGLGEAFF	TGTGCCAGCACCCTTCTCCCGGCGGGGGGGCTGGGTGAAGCTTTCTTT
TRBJ2-5	TRBV9	once	TRBD2	CASSVGLAETQYF	TGTGCCAGCAGCGTCGGACTAGCGGAGACCCAGTACTTC
TRBJ1-2	TRBV9	.	.	CASSAGDRYGYTF	TGTGCCAGCAGCGCCGGGGATCGCTATGGCTACACCTTC
TRBJ1-6	TRBV7-3	few	.	CASSSSLNSPLHF	TGTGCCAGCAGCTCCTCACTCAATTCACCCCTCCACTTT
TRBJ2-3	TRBV4-2	.	TRBD2	CASSPLGRGGGARTDTQYF	TGTGCCAGCAGCCCCCTGGGGCGTGGCGGGGGGGCCCGCACAGATACGCAGTATTTT
TRBJ2-1	TRBV25-1	.	TRBD2	CASSATSGGGEGEQFF	TGTGCCAGCAGCGCCACTAGCGGGGGGGGTGAGGGTGAGCAGTTCTTC
TRBJ2-7	TRBV13	.	TRBD2	CASSLGLAGAREQYF	TGTGCCAGCAGCTTAGGCCTAGCGGGGGCCCGGGAGCAGTACTTC
TRBJ1-3	TRBV27	.	.	CASSLAGTGNTIYF	TGTGCCAGCAGTTTAGCAGGGACTGGAAACACCATATATTTT
TRBJ2-3	TRBV12-5	once	TRBD2	CASGFGTTSSTDTQYF	TGTGCTAGTGGTTTCGGGACTACCTCTAGCACAGATACGCAGTATTTT
TRBJ1-2	TRBV10-1	.	.	CASSETRQGNYGYTF	TGCGCCAGCAGTGAGACACGGCAGGGGAACTATGGCTACACCTTC
TRBJ1-3	TRBV4-1	.	TRBD1	CASSPGDSLSGNTIYF	TGCGCCAGCAGCCCCGGGGACAGCCTCTCTGGAAACACCATATATTTT
TRBJ1-6	TRBV5-6	.	.	CASSLVGRDNSPLHF	TGTGCCAGCAGCTTGGTAGGGAGAGATAATTCACCCCTCCACTTT
TRBJ1-2	TRBV27	once	.	CASSSQVAYGYTF	TGTGCCAGCAGTTCACAGGTGGCCTATGGCTACACCTTC
TRBJ1-3	TRBV5-1	.	TRBD1	CASSSQGAGGNTIYF	TGCGCCAGCAGCTCTCAGGGGGCAGGTGGAAACACCATATATTTT
TRBJ2-5	TRBV5-1	.	TRBD1	CASSLSIGQEQETQYF	TGCGCCAGCAGCTTGTCGATTGGACAGGAACAAGAGACCCAGTACTTC
TRBJ2-5	TRBV9	.	TRBD2	CASSVGEPSGGARWGSQYF	TGTGCCAGCAGCGTTGGGGAACCTAGCGGGGGGGCCCGGTGGGGGTCCCAGTACTTC
TRBJ1-1	TRBV27	.	.	CASRTLDRPNTEAFF	TGTGCCAGCAGGACTTTAGACAGACCGAACACTGAAGCTTTCTTT
TRBJ2-7	TRBV9	.	TRBD1	CASSPGTGGEQYF	TGTGCCAGCAGCCCCGGGACAGGTGGAGAGCAGTACTTC
TRBJ2-7	TRBV5-1	.	.	CASSHGDSYEQYF	TGCGCCAGCAGCCATGGCGACAGCTACGAGCAGTACTTC
TRBJ2-1	TRBV11-1	.	TRBD2	CASSLAGGGTGEQFF	TGTGCCAGCAGTCTAGCGGGGGGCGGCACGGGAGAGCAGTTCTTC
TRBJ1-2	TRBV27	few	.	CASRSIQATYIGYTF	TGTGCCAGCAGAAGCATCCAGGCTACCTATATTGGCTACACCTTC
TRBJ1-6	TRBV7-2	.	TRBD1	CASSATGGYNSPLHF	TGTGCCAGCAGCGCCACAGGGGGCTATAATTCACCCCTCCACTTT
TRBJ1-2	TRBV5-8	.	.	CASSLGPGMGYGYTF	TGTGCCAGCAGCTTGGGTCCGGGTATGGGCTATGGCTACACCTTC
TRBJ1-2	TRBV3-1/TRBV3-2	.	.	CASSQAVGTGGYTF	TGTGCCAGCAGCCAGGCCGTAGGTACAGGAGGCTACACCTTC
TRBJ2-2	TRBV2	.	.	CASSDQGGGRTGELFF	TGTGCCAGCAGTGATCAAGGTGGGGGCCGGACCGGGGAGCTGTTTTTT